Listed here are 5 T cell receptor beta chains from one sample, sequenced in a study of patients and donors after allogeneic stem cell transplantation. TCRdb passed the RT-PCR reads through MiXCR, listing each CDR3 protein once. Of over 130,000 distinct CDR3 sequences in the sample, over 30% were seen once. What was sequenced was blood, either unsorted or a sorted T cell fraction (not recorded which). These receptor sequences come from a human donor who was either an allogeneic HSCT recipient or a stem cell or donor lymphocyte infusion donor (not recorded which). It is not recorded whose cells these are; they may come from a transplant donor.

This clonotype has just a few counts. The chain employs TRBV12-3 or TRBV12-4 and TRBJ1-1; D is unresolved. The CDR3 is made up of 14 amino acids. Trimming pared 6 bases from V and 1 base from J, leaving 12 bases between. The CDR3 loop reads CASSSGFRNTEAFF. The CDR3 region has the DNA TGTGCCAGCAGCTCCGGGTTTAGGAACACTGAAGCTTTCTTT.

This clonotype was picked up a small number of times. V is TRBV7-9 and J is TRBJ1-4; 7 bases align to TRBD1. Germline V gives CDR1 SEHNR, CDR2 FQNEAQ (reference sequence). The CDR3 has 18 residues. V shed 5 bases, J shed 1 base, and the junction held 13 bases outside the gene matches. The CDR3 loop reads CASSRGQAGEGTNEKLFF. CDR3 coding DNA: TGTGCCAGCAGCCGCGGACAGGCCGGGGAGGGAACTAATGAAAAACTGTTTTTT.

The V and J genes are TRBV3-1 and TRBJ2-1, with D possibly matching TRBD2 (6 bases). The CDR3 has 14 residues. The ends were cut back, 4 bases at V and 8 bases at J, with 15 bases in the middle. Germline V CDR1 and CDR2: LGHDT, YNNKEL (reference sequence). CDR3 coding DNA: TGTGCCAGCAGCCGGGCCTCGCGGGGCTATGAGCAGTTCTTC. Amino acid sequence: CASSRASRGYEQFF.

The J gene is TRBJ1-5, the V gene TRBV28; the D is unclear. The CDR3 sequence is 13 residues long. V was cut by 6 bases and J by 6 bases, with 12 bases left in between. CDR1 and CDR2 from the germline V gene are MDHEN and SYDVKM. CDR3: CASRDKLGQPQHF. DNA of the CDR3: TGTGCCAGCAGGGATAAGTTGGGTCAGCCCCAGCATTTT.

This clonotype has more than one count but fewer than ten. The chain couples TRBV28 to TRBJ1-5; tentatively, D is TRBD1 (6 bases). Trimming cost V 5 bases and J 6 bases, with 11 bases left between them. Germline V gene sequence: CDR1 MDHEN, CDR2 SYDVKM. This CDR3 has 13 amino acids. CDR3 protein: CASSTGMGQPQHF. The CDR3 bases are TGTGCCAGCAGTACAGGGATGGGTCAGCCCCAGCATTTT.